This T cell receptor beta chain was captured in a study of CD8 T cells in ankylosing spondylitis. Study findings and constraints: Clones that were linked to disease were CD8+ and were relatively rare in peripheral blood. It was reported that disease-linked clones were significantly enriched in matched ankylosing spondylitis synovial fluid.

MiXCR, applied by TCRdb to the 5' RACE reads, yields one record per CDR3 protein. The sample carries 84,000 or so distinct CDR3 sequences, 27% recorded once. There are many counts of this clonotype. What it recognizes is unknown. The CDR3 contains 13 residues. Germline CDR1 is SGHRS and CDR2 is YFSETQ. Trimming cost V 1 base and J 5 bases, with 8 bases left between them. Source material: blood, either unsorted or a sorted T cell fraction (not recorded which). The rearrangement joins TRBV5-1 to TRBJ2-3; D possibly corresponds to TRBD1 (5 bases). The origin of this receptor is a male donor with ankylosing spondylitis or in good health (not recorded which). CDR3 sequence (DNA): TGCGCCAGCAGCTTGCAGGGCCAAGATACGCAGTATTTT. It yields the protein CASSLQGQDTQYF.